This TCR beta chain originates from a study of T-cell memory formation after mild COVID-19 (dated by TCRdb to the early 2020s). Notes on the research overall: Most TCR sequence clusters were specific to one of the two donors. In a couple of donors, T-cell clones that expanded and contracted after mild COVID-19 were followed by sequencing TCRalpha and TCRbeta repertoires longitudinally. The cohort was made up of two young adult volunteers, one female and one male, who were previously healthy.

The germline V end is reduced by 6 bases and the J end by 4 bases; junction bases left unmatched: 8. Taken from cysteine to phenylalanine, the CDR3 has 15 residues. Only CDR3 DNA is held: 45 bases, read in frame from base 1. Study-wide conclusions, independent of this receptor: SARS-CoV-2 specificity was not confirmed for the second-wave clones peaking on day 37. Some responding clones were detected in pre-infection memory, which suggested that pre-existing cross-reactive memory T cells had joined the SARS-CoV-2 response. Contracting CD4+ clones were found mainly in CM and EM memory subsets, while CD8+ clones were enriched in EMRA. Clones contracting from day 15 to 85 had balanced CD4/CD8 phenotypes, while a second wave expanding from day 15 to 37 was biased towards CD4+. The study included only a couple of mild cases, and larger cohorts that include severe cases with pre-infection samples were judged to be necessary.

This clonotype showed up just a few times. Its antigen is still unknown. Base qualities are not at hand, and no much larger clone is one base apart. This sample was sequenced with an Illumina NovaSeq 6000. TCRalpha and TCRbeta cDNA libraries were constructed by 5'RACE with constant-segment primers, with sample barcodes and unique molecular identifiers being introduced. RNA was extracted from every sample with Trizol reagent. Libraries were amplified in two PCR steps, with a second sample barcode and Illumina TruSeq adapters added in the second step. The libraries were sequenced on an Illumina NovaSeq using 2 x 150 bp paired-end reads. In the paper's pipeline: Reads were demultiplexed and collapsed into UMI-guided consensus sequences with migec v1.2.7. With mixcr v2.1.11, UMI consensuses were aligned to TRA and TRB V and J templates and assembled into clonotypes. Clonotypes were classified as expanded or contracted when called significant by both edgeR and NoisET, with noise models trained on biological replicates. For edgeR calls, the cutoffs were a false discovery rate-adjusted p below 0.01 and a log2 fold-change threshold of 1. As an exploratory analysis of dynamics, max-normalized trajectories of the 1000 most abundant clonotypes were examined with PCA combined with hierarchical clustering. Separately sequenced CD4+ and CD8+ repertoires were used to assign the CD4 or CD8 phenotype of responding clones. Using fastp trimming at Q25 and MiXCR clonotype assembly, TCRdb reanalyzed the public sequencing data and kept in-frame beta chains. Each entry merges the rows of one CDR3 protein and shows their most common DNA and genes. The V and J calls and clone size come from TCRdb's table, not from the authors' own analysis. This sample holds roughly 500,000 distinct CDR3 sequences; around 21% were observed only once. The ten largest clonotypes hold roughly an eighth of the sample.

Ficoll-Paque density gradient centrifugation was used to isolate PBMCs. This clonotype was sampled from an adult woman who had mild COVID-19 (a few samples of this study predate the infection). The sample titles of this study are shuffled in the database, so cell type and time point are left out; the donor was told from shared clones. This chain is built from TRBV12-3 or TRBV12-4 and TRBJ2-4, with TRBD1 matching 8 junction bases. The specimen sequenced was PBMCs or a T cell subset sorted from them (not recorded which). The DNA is TGTGCCAGCAGGGGGACTGGGACAGGAAAAAACATTCAGTACTTC. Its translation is CASRGTGTGKNIQYF.